The rows below give T cell receptor beta chains drawn from one sample of a study of beta chain features in type 1 diabetes. Clones were read by immunoSEQ multiplex PCR, and TCRdb kept only the in-frame ones, dropping some. The repertoire holds 450,000 to 550,000 clones, with approximately 31% as singletons. The sample comprised naive CD4+ T cells from blood. Receptors originate from a young man in good health. The CDR3 runs from the conserved cysteine through the conserved F or W. Fields, in order: D gene, clone size, V gene, J gene, CDR3 DNA, CDR3 protein. A D gene is named only where the DNA matches it firmly. Rows give clone size only sometimes, using once, few, many, or a class for an expanded clone.

>TRBD2|.|TRBV7-2|TRBJ2-7
TGTGCCAGCAGCTTAGCCCTAGCGGGAGACCACGAGCAGTACTTC
CASSLALAGDHEQYF
>.|.|TRBV2|TRBJ1-1
TGTGCCAGTCGGCGGACCGCTGAAGCTTTCTTT
CASRRTAEAFF
>.|.|TRBV9|TRBJ2-5
TGTGCCAGCAGCGTAGGGTCAGTGGAGACCCAGTACTTC
CASSVGSVETQYF
>TRBD1|.|TRBV25-1|TRBJ1-5
TGTGCCAGCAGTGCAGGGGGAGACCAGCCCCAGCATTTT
CASSAGGDQPQHF
>.|few|TRBV30|TRBJ1-2
TGTGCCTGGAGTGTCCGGGGTGGCTATGGCTACACCTTC
CAWSVRGGYGYTF
>.|few|TRBV28|TRBJ1-2
TGTGCCAGCAGCCGGGCATTATATGGCTACACCTTC
CASSRALYGYTF
>TRBD2|.|TRBV15|TRBJ2-2
TGTGCCACCAGCAGAGATGGGTGGCTAGCGGGAGTCCCCGGGGAGCTGTTTTTT
CATSRDGWLAGVPGELFF
>.|few|TRBV6-6|TRBJ2-1
TGTGCCAGCAGTTCCATGACCCTGTTGTACACCCAGTTCTTC
CASSSMTLLYTQFF
>.|few|TRBV30|TRBJ2-1
TGTGCCTGGGTTGAGGGGAGCTCCTACAATGAGCAGTTCTTC
CAWVEGSSYNEQFF
>TRBD1|.|TRBV10-3|TRBJ2-2
TGTGCCATCAGGGACAGGGGAACCATTGGCACCGGGGAGCTGTTTTTT
CAIRDRGTIGTGELFF
>TRBD2|.|TRBV4-3|TRBJ2-2
TGCGCCAGCAGGATGCTAGCGGGAGTGGTCGGGGAGCTGTTTTTT
CASRMLAGVVGELFF
>TRBD1|.|TRBV30|TRBJ2-7
TGTGCCTGGACCCCGGACAGGGGTCTTCACTACGAGCAGTACTTC
CAWTPDRGLHYEQYF
>TRBD2|few|TRBV19|TRBJ2-1
TGTGCCACTCGGGGACTAGCGGCCTTAAGGTACAATGAGCAGTTCTTC
CATRGLAALRYNEQFF
>.|.|TRBV6-5|TRBJ1-1
TGTGCCAGCAGTCGCGGGTTGGGGTACACTGAAGCTTTCTTT
CASSRGLGYTEAFF
>.|few|TRBV28|TRBJ2-6
TGTGCCAGCAGTTTAGCTGGGGCCAACGTCCTGACTTTC
CASSLAGANVLTF
>TRBD1|once|TRBV29-1|TRBJ1-4
TGCAGCGGGGGGACAGCTAATGAAAAACTGTTTTTT
CSGGTANEKLFF
>TRBD1|.|TRBV15|TRBJ2-5
TGTGCCACCAGCAGCGGTGGGACAGTAGAGACCCAGTACTTC
CATSSGGTVETQYF
>.|.|TRBV5-1|TRBJ2-7
TGCGCCAGCAGCTTGGCGCTTCGGGACGAGCAGTACTTC
CASSLALRDEQYF
>.|.|TRBV21-1|TRBJ1-2
TGTGCCAGCAGCAAAGCCCCTGTGGGCTACACCTTC
CASSKAPVGYTF
>.|.|TRBV7-2|TRBJ1-2
TGTGCCAGCAGTCAAGACGGGACCTATGGCTACACCTTC
CASSQDGTYGYTF
>.|few|TRBV9|TRBJ2-3
TGTGCCAGCAGCGTAGGGCAGGCTAGCACAGATACGCAGTATTTT
CASSVGQASTDTQYF
>.|.|TRBV2|TRBJ2-3
TGTGCCAGCAGCGCCGAGGTAGCAGGCACAGATACGCAGTATTTT
CASSAEVAGTDTQYF
>.|.|TRBV29-1|TRBJ2-5
TGCAGCGCTCACCTCGCGGCCCAAGAGACCCAGTACTTC
CSAHLAAQETQYF
>.|.|TRBV7-9|TRBJ2-7
TGTGCCAGCAGCTTAAGGGATTTCTACGAGCAGTACTTC
CASSLRDFYEQYF
>TRBD1|.|TRBV30|TRBJ1-1
TGTGCCTGGAAAAGCAGGGGGCCTGCTGAAGCTTTCTTT
CAWKSRGPAEAFF
>TRBD1|few|TRBV25-1|TRBJ1-2
TGTGCCAGCAGTGAATGGACAGGGCGCCCTACGAACTATGGCTACACCTTC
CASSEWTGRPTNYGYTF
>.|.|TRBV7-9|TRBJ1-2
TGTGCCAGCAGCTTAAGTTCCTATGGCTACACCTTC
CASSLSSYGYTF
>TRBD1|few|TRBV5-1|TRBJ2-7
TGCGCCAGCAGCTTCCGGGACAGGGTCTCCTACGAGCAGTACTTC
CASSFRDRVSYEQYF
>.|.|TRBV28|TRBJ2-3
TGTGCCAGCAGTTTACCAACAGGGAAAGATACGCAGTATTTT
CASSLPTGKDTQYF
>TRBD2|.|TRBV4-1|TRBJ2-3
TGCGCCAGCAGCCAAGTTGAAGTCTGGACTAGCGGGAGGGCAGATACGCAGTATTTT
CASSQVEVWTSGRADTQYF
>TRBD2|.|TRBV30|TRBJ2-5
TGTGCCTTACTTAGCGGGAGGCAGACGGGAGAGACCCAGTACTTC
CALLSGRQTGETQYF
>.|.|TRBV29-1|TRBJ2-3
TGCAGCGTTGAGGTGACTAGTAGATGGGCAAATACGCAGTATTTT
CSVEVTSRWANTQYF
>.|.|TRBV5-4|TRBJ2-1
TGTGCCAGCAGCCTTGGGACCCCACGACGGGAGCAGTTCTTC
CASSLGTPRREQFF
>TRBD2|.|TRBV4-1|TRBJ2-5
TGCGCCAGCAGCCAAGATGAACCCCTAGCGGGAACGGGGACCCAGTACTTC
CASSQDEPLAGTGTQYF
>TRBD2|few|TRBV30|TRBJ2-7
TGTGCCTGGAAAAGGGAGGGACTGGGGTCCTACGAGCAGTACTTC
CAWKREGLGSYEQYF
>.|.|TRBV6-6|TRBJ1-5
TGTGCCAGCAGTGCGGTGGGGATCGGCAATCAGCCCCAGCATTTT
CASSAVGIGNQPQHF
>.|.|TRBV30|TRBJ2-7
TGTGCCTGGAGTGTAGTCCCACAGGGAATAGGGGAGCAGTACTTC
CAWSVVPQGIGEQYF
>TRBD2|.|TRBV5-1|TRBJ2-5
TGCGCCAGCAGCCCGGGACTAGCGGGACAAGAGACCCAGTACTTC
CASSPGLAGQETQYF
>.|.|TRBV10-3|TRBJ2-2
TGTGCCATCAGTGTCGGCCGGAACACCGGGGAGCTGTTTTTT
CAISVGRNTGELFF